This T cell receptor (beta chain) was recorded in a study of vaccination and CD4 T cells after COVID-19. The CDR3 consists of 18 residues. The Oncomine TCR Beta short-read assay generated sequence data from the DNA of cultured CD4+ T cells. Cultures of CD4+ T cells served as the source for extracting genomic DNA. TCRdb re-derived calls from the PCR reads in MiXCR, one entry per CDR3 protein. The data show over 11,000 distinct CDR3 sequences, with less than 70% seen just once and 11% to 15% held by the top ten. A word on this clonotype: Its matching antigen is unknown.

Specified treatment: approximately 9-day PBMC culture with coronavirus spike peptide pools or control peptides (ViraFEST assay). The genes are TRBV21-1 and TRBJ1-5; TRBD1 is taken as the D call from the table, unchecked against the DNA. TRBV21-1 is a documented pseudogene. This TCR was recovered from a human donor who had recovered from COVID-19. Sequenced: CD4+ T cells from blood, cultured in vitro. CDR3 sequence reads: CASSKEGVRPGGNQPQHF. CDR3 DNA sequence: TGTGCCAGCAGCAAAGAGGGCGTCAGGCCGGGTGGCAATCAGCCCCAGCATTTT.